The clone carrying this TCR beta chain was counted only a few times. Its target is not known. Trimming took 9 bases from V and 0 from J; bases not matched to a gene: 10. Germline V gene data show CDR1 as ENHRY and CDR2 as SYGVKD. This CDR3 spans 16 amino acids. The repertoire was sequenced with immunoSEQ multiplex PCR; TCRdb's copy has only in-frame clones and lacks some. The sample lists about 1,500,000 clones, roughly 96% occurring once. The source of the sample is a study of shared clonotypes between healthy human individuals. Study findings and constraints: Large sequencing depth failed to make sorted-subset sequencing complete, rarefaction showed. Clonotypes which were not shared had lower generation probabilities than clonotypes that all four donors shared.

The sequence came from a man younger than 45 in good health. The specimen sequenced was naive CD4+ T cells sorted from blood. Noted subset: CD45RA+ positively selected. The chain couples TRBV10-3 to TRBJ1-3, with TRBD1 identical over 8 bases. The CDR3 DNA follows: TGTGCCATTTCCCCGAGACAGGGGAGCTCTGGAAACACCATATATTTT. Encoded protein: CAISPRQGSSGNTIYF.